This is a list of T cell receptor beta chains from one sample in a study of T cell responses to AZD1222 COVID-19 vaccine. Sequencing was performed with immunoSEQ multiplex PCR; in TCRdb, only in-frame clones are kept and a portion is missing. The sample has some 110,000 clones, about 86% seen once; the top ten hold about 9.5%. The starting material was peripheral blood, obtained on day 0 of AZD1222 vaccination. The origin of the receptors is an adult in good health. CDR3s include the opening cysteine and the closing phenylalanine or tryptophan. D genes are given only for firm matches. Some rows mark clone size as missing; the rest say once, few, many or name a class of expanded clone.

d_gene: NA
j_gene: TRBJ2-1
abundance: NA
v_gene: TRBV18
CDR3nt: TGTGCCAGCTCACCCTTGGTGATTTCCTACAATGAGCAGTTCTTC
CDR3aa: CASSPLVISYNEQFF

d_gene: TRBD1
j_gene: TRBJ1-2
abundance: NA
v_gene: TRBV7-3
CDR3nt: TGTGCCAGCAGCTTTGATTGGACAGGGGAAGGCTACACCTTC
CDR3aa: CASSFDWTGEGYTF

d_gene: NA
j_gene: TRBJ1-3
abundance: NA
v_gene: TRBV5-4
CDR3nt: TGTGCCAGCAGCTTGGCAGCGCCTCCCAGGGGAAACACCATATATTTT
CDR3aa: CASSLAAPPRGNTIYF

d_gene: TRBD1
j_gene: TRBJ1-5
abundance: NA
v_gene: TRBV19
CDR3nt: TGTGCCAGTAGTATAGATGGGGACAGGGGCAATCAGCCCCAGCATTTT
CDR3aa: CASSIDGDRGNQPQHF

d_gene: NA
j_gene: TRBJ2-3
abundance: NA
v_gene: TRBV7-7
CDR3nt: TGTGCTAGCAGCTTAGGAGACGCTAGCACAGATACGCAGTATTTT
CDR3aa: CASSLGDASTDTQYF

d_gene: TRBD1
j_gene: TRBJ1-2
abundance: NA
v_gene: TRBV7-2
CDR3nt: TGTGCCAGCAGACGGGACAGGGGAGGTGGCTACACCTTC
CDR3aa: CASRRDRGGGYTF

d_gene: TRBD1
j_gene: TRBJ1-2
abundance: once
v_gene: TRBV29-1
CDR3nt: TGCAGCGTTGAAGGGGGACAGGACTTCTATGGCTACACCTTC
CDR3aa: CSVEGGQDFYGYTF

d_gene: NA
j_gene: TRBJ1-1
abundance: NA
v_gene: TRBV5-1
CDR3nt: TGCGCCAGCAGCTTGGGGGTTCGGGGTCCTGAAGCTTTCTTT
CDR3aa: CASSLGVRGPEAFF

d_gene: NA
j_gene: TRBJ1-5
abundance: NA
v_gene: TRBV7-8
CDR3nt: TGTGCCAGCAGCCCAGAACGACCCCCGTGGAATCAGCCCCAGCATTTT
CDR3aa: CASSPERPPWNQPQHF

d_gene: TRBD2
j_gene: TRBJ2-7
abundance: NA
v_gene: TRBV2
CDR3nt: TGTGCCAGCAGTGACCAGGGAGGGTCCTACGAGCAGTACTTC
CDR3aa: CASSDQGGSYEQYF

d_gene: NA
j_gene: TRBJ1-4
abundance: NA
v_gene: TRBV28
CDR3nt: TGTGCCAGCAGTGGCGTTGCAACTAATGAAAAACTGTTTTTT
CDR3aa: CASSGVATNEKLFF

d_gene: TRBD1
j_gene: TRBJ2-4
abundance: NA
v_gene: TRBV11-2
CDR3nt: TGTGCCAGCAGCTTGACAGGGGAAAACATTCAGTACTTC
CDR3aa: CASSLTGENIQYF

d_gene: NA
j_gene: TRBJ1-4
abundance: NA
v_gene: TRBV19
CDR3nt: TGTGCCAGTAGTATAGGGAGAACTAATGAAAAACTGTTTTTT
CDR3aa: CASSIGRTNEKLFF

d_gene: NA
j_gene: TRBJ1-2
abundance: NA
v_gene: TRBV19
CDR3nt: TGTGCCAGTAGTATATCTGGGCCGGGCGGCTACACCTTC
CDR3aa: CASSISGPGGYTF